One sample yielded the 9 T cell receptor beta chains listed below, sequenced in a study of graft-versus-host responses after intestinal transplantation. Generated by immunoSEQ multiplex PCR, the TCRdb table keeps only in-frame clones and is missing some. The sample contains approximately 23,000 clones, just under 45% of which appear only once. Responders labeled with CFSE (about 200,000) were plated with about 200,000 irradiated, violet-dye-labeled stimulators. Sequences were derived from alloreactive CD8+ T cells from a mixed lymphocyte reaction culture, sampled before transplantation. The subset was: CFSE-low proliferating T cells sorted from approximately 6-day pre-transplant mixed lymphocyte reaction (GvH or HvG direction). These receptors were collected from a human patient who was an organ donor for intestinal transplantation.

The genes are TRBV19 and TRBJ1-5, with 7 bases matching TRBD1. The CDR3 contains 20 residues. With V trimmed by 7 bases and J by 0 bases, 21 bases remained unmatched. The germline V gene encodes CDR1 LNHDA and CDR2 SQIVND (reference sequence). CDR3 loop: CASKCLGGGTAPYSNQPQHF. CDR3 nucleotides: TGTGCCAGTAAGTGTTTGGGTGGCGGGACAGCCCCTTATAGCAATCAGCCCCAGCATTTT.

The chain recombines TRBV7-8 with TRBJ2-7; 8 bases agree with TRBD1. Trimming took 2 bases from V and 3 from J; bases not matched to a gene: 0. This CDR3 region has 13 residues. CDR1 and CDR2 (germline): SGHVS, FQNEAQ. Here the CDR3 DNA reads TGTGCCAGCAGCTTAACAGGGGGCTACGAGCAGTACTTC. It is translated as CASSLTGGYEQYF.

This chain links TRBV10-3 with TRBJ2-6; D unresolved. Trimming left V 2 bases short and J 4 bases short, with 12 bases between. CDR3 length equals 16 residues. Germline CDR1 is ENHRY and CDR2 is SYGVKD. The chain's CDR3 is CAISEGWGPGANVLTF. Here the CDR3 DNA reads TGTGCCATCAGTGAGGGCTGGGGTCCCGGGGCCAACGTCCTGACTTTC.

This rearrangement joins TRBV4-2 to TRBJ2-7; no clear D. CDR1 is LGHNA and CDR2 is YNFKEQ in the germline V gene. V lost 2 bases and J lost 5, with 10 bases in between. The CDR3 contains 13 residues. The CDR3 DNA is TGTGCCAGCAGCCAACTTCTAGGCGACGAGCAGTACTTC. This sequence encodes CASSQLLGDEQYF.

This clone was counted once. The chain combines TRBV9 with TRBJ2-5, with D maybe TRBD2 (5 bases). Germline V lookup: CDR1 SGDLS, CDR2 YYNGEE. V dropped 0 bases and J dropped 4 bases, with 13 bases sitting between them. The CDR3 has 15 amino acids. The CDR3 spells CASSVGGVVRETQYF. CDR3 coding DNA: TGTGCCAGCAGCGTAGGGGGAGTAGTCCGAGAGACCCAGTACTTC.

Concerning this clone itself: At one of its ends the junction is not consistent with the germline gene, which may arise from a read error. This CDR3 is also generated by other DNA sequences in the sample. For the CDR3, the DNA is TGTGCCAGCAGCCAAGGACCCACAGATACGCAGTATTTT. It yields the protein CASSQGPTDTQYF. This rearrangement joins TRBV4-1 to TRBJ2-3; no clear D. This CDR3 has 13 amino acids. Germline values: CDR1 MGHRA, CDR2 YSYEKL.

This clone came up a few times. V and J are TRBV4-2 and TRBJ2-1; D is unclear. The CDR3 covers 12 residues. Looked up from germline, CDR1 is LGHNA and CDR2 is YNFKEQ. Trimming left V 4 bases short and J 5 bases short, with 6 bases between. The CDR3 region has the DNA TGTGCCAGCAGCCCGGTAGACAATGAGCAGTTCTTC. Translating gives CASSPVDNEQFF.

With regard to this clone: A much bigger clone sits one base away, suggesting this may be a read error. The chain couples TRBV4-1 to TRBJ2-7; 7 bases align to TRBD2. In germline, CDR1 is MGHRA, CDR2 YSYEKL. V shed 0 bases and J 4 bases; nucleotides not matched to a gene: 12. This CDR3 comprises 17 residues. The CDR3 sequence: CASSQEVWGGGPYEQYF. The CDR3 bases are TGCGCCAGCAGCCAAGAGGTGTGGGGGGGTGGTCCATACGAGCAGTACTTC.

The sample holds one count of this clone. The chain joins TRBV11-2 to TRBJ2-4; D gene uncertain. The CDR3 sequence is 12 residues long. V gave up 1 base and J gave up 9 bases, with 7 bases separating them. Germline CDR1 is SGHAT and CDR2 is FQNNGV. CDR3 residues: CASSLGSAIQYF. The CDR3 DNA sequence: TGTGCCAGCAGCTTAGGTTCAGCCATTCAGTACTTC.